A single sample is the source of the 10 T cell receptor beta chains below, sequenced in a study of beta chain features in type 1 diabetes. Of the isolated RNA, all was reverse transcribed, and so the sequenced material was expressed TCRB transcripts. Generated by immunoSEQ multiplex PCR, the TCRdb table keeps only in-frame clones and is missing some. Counted here are about 300,000 clones, roughly 8% occurring once; the ten biggest clones make up 1%. The sample was central memory CD4+ T cells from blood. The receptors were sampled from a woman aged 18-30 years in good health.

This clone was observed at least ten times. The sample contains more than one DNA sequence encoding this CDR3. V usage is TRBV4-2 and J usage is TRBJ1-4, with D unresolved. The CDR3 is 16 amino acids. The ends were cut back, 2 bases at V and 0 bases at J, with 10 bases in the middle. Germline-derived CDR1 and CDR2 are LGHNA and YNFKEQ. CDR3 loop: CASSQTAGATNEKLFF. The CDR3 nucleotides are TGTGCCAGCAGCCAAACGGCAGGCGCAACTAATGAAAAACTGTTTTTT.

CDR3 nucleotides: TGTGCCAGTAGTAGGACAGGTTCTAAAGAGACCCAGTACTTC. The encoded protein is CASSRTGSKETQYF. The V gene is TRBV19, the J gene TRBJ2-5; TRBD1 matches 7 bases. The V gene end was trimmed by 4 bases and the J gene end by 3 bases; junction bases not matched to a gene: 5. There are 14 residues in the CDR3. From germline, CDR1 is LNHDA and CDR2 SQIVND (reference sequence). Drawing the rest from reference TRBV19 and TRBJ2-5, the complete variable domain is DGGITQSPKYLFRKEGQNVTLSCEQNLNHDAMYWYRQDPGQGLRLIYYSQIVNDFQKGDIAEGYSVSREKKESFPLTVTSAQKNPTAFYLCASSRTGSKETQYFGPGTRLLVL.

CDR3 in amino acids: CASSRDGTGTEKLFF. The CDR3 DNA is TGTGCCAGCAGCAGAGACGGGACAGGGACTGAAAAACTGTTTTTT. The chain recombines TRBV11-2 with TRBJ1-4, with 9 bases identical to TRBD1. Germline V gives CDR1 SGHAT, CDR2 FQNNGV. V trimming: 5 bases; J trimming: 7 bases; junction bases outside the gene matches: 8. The CDR3 is 15 amino acids. The whole variable domain, remainder taken from reference TRBV11-2 and TRBJ1-4, is EAGVAQSPRYKIIEKRQSVAFWCNPISGHATLYWYQQILGQGPKLLIQFQNNGVVDDSQLPKDRFSAERLKGVDSTLKIQPAKLEDSAVYLCASSRDGTGTEKLFFGSGTQLSVL.

This clone was recorded a few times. Other nucleotide sequences in the sample specify the same CDR3. The rearrangement joins TRBV5-1 to TRBJ1-4; no definite D call. CDR3 length: 14 amino acids. V was trimmed by 4 bases and J by 4 bases, leaving 11 bases between them. The germline CDR1 and CDR2 sequences are SGHRS and YFSETQ. The CDR3 region has the DNA TGCGCCAGCAGCCCTGGACGGTATAATGAAAAACTGTTTTTT. This codes for CASSPGRYNEKLFF.

The sample holds a few counts of this clone. The chain joins TRBV4-3 to TRBJ2-3; TRBD2 is a possible D gene (6 bases). The CDR3 runs 14 residues. Germline V gene data show CDR1 as LGHNA and CDR2 as YSLEER. V lost 0 bases, J lost 3 bases, and 7 bases lay in between. The CDR3 region has the DNA TGCGCCAGCAGCCAAGATGGGGGGACAGATACGCAGTATTTT. This encodes CASSQDGGTDTQYF.

Turning to this clone: A read error may explain this, as a much larger clone is one base away. The V gene is TRBV6-5, the J gene TRBJ1-2, with 7 positions matching TRBD1. The V segment lost 4 bases and the J segment 2 bases; nucleotides outside the gene matches: 4. The germline V gene encodes CDR1 MNHEY and CDR2 SVGAGI. The CDR3 has 14 amino acids. The chain's CDR3 is CASSSPTGNYGYTF. Here the CDR3 DNA reads TGTGCCAGCAGTTCCCCGACAGGGAACTATGGCTACACCTTC.

CDR3 in amino acids: CASSPERTGYTF. The CDR3, as DNA: TGTGCCAGCTCACCGGAGAGGACAGGCTACACCTTC. The genes are TRBV18 and TRBJ1-2, with D perhaps TRBD1 (5 bases). This CDR3 spans 12 amino acids. CDR1 is KGHSH and CDR2 is LQKENI in the germline V gene. The V gene lost 3 bases and the J gene lost 8 bases, with 10 bases spanning the gap.

This clone was observed a few times. V is TRBV5-1 and J is TRBJ1-5; D possibly corresponds to TRBD1 (6 bases). The CDR3 spans 13 residues. V shed 5 bases and J shed 7 bases, with 13 bases lying between them. Per the germline V gene, CDR1 is SGHRS and CDR2 is YFSETQ. The CDR3 bases are TGCGCCAGCAGATCGGACAGTGGGCAGCCCCAGCATTTT. This sequence encodes CASRSDSGQPQHF.

This chain connects TRBV9 to TRBJ2-2; D might be TRBD1 (6 bases). V shed 4 bases and J shed 1 base, with 14 bases lying between them. Germline V gene lookup returns CDR1 SGDLS and CDR2 YYNGEE. This CDR3 has 16 amino acids. CDR3 DNA: TGTGCCAGCAGCCTCATAGGGGGACAGAACACCGGGGAGCTGTTTTTT. Protein: CASSLIGGQNTGELFF.

The table lists this clone with many counts. V and J are TRBV4-3 and TRBJ1-4; D unclear. The CDR3 extends over 14 amino acids. Germline V CDR1 and CDR2: LGHNA, YSLEER. V was shortened by 0 bases and J by 3 bases, with 5 bases between the two germline ends. CDR3 residues: CASSQDPANEKLFF. CDR3 coding DNA: TGCGCCAGCAGCCAAGACCCCGCTAATGAAAAACTGTTTTTT.